The 3 T cell receptor beta chains listed next were all sequenced from one sample in a study of cytomegalovirus exposure and HLA in healthy donors. The primer mix had 60 Vbeta and 13 Jbeta primers. Data came from immunoSEQ multiplex PCR; TCRdb stores just in-frame clones and leaves some out. Counted here are around 160,000 clones, 60% to 80% occurring once; the ten biggest clones make up 11% to 15%. Sequencing was performed on PBMCs. All receptors come from a man aged 50-59 years in good health and CMV-seropositive.

The CDR3, as DNA: TGTGCCAGCAGCCCCAGGGTCTCCGGGGAGCTGTTTTTT. Amino acid sequence: CASSPRVSGELFF. The chain recombines TRBV6-5 with TRBJ2-2; D is perhaps TRBD1 (5 bases). In germline, CDR1 is MNHEY, CDR2 SVGAGI. Trimming cost V 6 bases and J 6 bases, with 11 bases left between them. This CDR3 contains 13 residues.

This sequence joins TRBV4-3 and TRBJ2-3; 7 nucleotides agree with TRBD1. Germline trimming cut 1 base from V and 6 bases from J; bases unmatched to any gene: 7. This CDR3 contains 15 residues. Germline CDR1 reads LGHNA; CDR2 reads YSLEER. The CDR3 reads CASSQGGDRADTQYF. The DNA of the CDR3 is TGCGCCAGCAGCCAAGGTGGCGACAGGGCGGATACGCAGTATTTT.

V usage is TRBV6-5 and J usage is TRBJ1-5; D may be TRBD1 (5 bases). CDR3 length: 15 amino acids. Trimming cost V 0 bases and J 6 bases, with 12 bases left between them. Germline assignment: CDR1 MNHEY and CDR2 SVGAGI. Here the CDR3 reads CASSYSGGRGQPQHF. CDR3 in DNA: TGTGCCAGCAGTTACTCTGGGGGGAGGGGTCAGCCCCAGCATTTT.